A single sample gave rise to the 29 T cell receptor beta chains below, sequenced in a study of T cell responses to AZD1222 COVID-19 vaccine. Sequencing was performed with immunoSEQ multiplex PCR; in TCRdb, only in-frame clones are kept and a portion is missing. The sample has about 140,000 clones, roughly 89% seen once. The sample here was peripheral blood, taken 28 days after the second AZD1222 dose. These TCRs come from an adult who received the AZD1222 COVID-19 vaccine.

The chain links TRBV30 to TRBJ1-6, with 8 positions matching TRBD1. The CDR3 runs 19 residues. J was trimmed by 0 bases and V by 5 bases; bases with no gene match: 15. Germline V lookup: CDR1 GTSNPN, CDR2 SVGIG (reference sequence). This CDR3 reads CAWGSGTGGFSSYNSPLHF. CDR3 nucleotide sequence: TGTGCCTGGGGCTCCGGGACAGGCGGTTTTAGCTCCTATAATTCACCCCTCCACTTT.

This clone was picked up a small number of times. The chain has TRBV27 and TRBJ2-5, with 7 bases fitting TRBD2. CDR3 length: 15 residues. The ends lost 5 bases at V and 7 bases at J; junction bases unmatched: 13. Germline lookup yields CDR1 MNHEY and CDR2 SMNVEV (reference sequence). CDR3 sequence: CASSPSGARGVTQYF. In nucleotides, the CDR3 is TGTGCCAGCAGTCCCAGCGGGGCCCGGGGGGTGACCCAGTACTTC.

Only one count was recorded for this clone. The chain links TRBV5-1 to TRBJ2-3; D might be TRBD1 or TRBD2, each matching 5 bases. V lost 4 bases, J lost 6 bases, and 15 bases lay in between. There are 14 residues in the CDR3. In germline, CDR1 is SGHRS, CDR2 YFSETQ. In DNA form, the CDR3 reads TGCGCCAGCAGCCCAGGACTGGCAGGGGATACGCAGTATTTT. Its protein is CASSPGLAGDTQYF.

CDR3 DNA sequence: TGTGCCAGCAGTCCTCTAGCGTCAGTAGATACGCAGTATTTT. It yields the protein CASSPLASVDTQYF. J is TRBJ2-3 and V is TRBV27; D possibly corresponds to TRBD2 (6 bases). CDR1 is MNHEY and CDR2 is SMNVEV in the germline V gene (reference sequence). This CDR3 is built from 14 residues. With 5 bases removed from V and 5 bases from J, the gap between germline ends came to 14 bases.

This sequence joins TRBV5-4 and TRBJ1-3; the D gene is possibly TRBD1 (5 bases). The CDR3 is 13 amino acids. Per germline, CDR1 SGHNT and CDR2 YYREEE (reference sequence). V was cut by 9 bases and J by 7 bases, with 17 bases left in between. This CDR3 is CATTPAGRNTIYF. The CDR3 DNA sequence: TGTGCCACCACGCCCGCGGGGCGGAACACCATATATTTT. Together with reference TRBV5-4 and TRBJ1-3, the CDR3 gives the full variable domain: ETGVTQSPTHLIKTRGQQVTLRCSSQSGHNTVSWYQQALGQGPQFIFQYYREEENGRGNFPPRFSGLQFPNYSSELNVNALELDDSALYLCATTPAGRNTIYFGEGSWLTVV.

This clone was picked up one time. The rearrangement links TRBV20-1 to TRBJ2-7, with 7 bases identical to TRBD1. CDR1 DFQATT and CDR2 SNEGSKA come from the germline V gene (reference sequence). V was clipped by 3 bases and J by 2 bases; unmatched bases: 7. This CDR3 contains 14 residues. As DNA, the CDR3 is TGCAGTGCTAGTCACAGGGGTGCGACCTACGAGCAGTACTTC. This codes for CSASHRGATYEQYF.

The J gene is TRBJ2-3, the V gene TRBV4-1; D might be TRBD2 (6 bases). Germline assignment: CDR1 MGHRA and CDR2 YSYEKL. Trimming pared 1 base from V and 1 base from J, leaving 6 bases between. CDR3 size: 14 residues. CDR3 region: CASSQGGGTDTQYF. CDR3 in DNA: TGCGCCAGCAGCCAAGGCGGGGGCACAGATACGCAGTATTTT.

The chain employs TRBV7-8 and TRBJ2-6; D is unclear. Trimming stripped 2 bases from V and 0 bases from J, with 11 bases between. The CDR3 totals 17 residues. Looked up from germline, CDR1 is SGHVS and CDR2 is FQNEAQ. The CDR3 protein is CASSLRRTHSGANVLTF. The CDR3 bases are TGTGCCAGCAGCTTAAGAAGGACGCACTCTGGGGCCAACGTCCTGACTTTC.

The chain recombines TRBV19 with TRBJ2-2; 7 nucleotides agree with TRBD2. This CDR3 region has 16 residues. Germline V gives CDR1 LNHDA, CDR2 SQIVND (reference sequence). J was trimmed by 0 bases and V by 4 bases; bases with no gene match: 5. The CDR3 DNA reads TGTGCCAGTAGTACCTCACTAGCGCCGAACACCGGGGAGCTGTTTTTT. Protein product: CASSTSLAPNTGELFF.

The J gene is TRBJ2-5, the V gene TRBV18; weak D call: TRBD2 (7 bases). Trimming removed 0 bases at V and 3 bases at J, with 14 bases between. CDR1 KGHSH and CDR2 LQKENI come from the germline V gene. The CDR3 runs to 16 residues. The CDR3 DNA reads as TGTGCCAGCTCACCACCTAACCAGGGGACTAAAGAGACCCAGTACTTC. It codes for CASSPPNQGTKETQYF.

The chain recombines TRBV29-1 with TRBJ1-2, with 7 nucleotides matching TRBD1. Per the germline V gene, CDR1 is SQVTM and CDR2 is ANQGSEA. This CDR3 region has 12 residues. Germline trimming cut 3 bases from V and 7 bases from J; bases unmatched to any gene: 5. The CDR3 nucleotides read TGCAGCGTTGACGTACAGGGGTCTGGCTACACCTTC. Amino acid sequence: CSVDVQGSGYTF.

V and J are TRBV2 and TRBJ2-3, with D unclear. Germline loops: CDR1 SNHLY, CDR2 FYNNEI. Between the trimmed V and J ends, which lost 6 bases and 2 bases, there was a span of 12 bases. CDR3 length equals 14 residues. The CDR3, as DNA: TGTGCCAGCAGCGTCAGACCGGCCACAGATACGCAGTATTTT. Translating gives CASSVRPATDTQYF.

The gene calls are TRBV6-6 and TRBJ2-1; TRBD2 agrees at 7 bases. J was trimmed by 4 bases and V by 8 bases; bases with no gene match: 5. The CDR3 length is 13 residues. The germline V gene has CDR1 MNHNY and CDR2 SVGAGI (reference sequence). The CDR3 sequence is CASGSGRYNEQFF. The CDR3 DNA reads TGTGCCAGCGGTAGCGGGCGGTACAATGAGCAGTTCTTC.

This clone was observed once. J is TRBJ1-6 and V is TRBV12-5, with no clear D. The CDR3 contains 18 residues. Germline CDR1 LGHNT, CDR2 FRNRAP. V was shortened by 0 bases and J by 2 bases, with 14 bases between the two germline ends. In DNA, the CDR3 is TGTGCTAGTGGTTTGGTATCTGGACTCGAAACCTATAATTCACCCCTCCACTTT. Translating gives CASGLVSGLETYNSPLHF.

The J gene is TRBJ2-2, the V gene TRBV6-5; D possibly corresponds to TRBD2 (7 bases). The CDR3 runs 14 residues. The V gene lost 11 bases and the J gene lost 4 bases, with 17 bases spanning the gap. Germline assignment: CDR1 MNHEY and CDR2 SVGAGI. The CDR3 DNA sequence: TGTGCCCCGTGGGGGGGCAAACTCACCGGGGAGCTGTTTTTT. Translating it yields CAPWGGKLTGELFF.

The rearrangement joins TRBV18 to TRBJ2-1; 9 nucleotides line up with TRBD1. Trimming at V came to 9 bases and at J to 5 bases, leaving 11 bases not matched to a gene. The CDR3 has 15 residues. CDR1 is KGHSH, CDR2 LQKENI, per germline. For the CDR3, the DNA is TGTGCCAGTTACATAGGGACAGGGTTGAACAATGAGCAGTTCTTC. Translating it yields CASYIGTGLNNEQFF.

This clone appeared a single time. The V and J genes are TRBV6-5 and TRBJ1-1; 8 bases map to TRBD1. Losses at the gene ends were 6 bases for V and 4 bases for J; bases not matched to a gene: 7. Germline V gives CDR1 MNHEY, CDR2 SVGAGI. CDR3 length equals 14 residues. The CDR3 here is CASSQAQGGTEAFF. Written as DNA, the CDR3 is TGTGCCAGCAGCCAAGCACAGGGGGGCACTGAAGCTTTCTTT.

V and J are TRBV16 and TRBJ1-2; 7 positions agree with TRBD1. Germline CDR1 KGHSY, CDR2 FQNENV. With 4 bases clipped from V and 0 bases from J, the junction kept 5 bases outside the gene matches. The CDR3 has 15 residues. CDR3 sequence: CASSLRTGTNYGYTF. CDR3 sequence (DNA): TGTGCCAGCAGCCTCCGGACAGGCACTAACTATGGCTACACCTTC.

As DNA, the CDR3 is TGTGCCAGCAGGGCAGGGAGCTCTGGGGCCAACGTCCTGACTTTC. Translation gives CASRAGSSGANVLTF. The chain joins TRBV2 to TRBJ2-6; either TRBD1 or TRBD2 may supply D (5 bases each). Looked up from germline, CDR1 is SNHLY and CDR2 is FYNNEI. Trimming pared 6 bases from V and 0 bases from J, leaving 9 bases between. The CDR3 totals 15 residues.

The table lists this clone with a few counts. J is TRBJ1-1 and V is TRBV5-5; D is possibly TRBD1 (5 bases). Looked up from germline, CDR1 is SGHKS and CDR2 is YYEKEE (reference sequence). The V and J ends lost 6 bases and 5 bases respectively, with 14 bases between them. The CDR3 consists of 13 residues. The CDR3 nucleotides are TGTGCCAGCACGAGCGCAGGGACGACTGAAGCTTTCTTT. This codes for CASTSAGTTEAFF. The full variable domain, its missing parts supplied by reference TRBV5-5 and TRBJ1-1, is DAGVTQSPTHLIKTRGQQVTLRCSPISGHKSVSWYQQVLGQGPQFIFQYYEKEERGRGNFPDRFSARQFPNYSSELNVNALLLGDSALYLCASTSAGTTEAFFGQGTRLTVV.

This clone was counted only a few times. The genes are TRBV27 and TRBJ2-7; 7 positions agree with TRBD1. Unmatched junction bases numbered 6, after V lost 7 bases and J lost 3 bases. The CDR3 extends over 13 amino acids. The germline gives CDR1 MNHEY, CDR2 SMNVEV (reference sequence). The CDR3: CASNPTGNYEQYF. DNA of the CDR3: TGTGCCAGCAACCCGACAGGGAACTACGAGCAGTACTTC.

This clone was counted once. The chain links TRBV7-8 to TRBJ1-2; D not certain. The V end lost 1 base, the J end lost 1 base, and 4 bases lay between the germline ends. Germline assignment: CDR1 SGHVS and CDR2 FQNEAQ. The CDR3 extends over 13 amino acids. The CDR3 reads CASSLGLNYGYTF. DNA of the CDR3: TGTGCCAGCAGCTTAGGCCTTAACTATGGCTACACCTTC.

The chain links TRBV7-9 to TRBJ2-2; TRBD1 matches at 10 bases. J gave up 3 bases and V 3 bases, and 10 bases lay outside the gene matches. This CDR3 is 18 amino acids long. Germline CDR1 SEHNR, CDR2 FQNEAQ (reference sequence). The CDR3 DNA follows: TGTGCCAGCAGCTTTCATCTAAGACAGGGGGCGGACACCGGGGAGCTGTTTTTT. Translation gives CASSFHLRQGADTGELFF.

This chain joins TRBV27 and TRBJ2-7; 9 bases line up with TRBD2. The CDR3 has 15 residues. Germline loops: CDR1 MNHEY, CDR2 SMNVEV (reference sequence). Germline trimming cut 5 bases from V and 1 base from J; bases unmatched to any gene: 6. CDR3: CASSDIAGVSYEQYF. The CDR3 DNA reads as TGTGCCAGCAGTGACATAGCGGGAGTGTCCTACGAGCAGTACTTC.

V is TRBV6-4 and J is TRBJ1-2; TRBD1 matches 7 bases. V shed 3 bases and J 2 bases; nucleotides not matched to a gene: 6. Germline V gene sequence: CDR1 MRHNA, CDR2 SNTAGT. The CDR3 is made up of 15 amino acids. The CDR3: CASSEQGGANYGYTF. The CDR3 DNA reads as TGTGCCAGCAGTGAGCAGGGGGGCGCAAACTATGGCTACACCTTC.

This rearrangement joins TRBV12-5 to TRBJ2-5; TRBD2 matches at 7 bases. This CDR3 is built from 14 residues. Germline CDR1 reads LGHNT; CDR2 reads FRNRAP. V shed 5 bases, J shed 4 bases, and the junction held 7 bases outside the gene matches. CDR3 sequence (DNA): TGTGCTAGTGGTGGGGGGGTTTACGGAGAGACCCAGTACTTC. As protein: CASGGGVYGETQYF.

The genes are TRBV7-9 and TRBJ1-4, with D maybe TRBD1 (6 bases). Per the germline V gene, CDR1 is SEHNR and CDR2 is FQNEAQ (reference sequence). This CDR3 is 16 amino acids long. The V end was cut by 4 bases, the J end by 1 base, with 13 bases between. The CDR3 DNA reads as TGTGCCAGCAGCTGGGGGGGCGCGGGAACTAATGAAAAACTGTTTTTT. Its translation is CASSWGGAGTNEKLFF.

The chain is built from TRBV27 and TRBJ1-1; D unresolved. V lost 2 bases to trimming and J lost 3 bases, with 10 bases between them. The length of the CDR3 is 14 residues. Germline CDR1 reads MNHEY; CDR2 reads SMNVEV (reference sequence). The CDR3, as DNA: TGTGCCAGCAGTTTAGGCGGTACGGACACTGAAGCTTTCTTT. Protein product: CASSLGGTDTEAFF.

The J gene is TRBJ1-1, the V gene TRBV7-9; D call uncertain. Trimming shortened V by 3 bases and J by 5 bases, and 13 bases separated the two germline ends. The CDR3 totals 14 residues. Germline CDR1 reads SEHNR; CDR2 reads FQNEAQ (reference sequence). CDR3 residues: CASSFLGERTEAFF. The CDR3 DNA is TGTGCCAGCAGCTTCTTGGGCGAAAGAACTGAAGCTTTCTTT.